This T cell receptor beta chain emerged from a study of blood T cell repertoires in COVID-19. Using immunoSEQ multiplex PCR, the repertoire was profiled, and TCRdb retains in-frame clones only, with some absent. The sample lists about 120,000 clones, 75% to 90% seen once, with approximately 30% in the top ten. Germline CDR1 reads MNHEY; CDR2 reads SMNVEV (reference sequence). The trim removed 5 bases at V and 6 bases at J, leaving 10 bases unmatched. CDR3 size: 15 residues. This clone was counted between two and nine times. This chain uses TRBV27 with TRBJ2-1; 7 nucleotides line up with TRBD2. This receptor was taken from a man between 65 and 80 years old with active or convalescent COVID-19. Specimen: peripheral blood. The CDR3 DNA is TGTGCCAGCAGTCGAGAGCGGGGACGATTCAATGAGCAGTTCTTC. Protein sequence: CASSRERGRFNEQFF.